This T cell receptor beta chain appears in the sequencing data of a study of tumor-infiltrating lymphocytes in oesophageal squamous cell carcinoma. TCRdb fed the PCR reads into MiXCR, producing one record per CDR3 protein. The data hold over 14,000 distinct CDR3 sequences, with 46% observed a single time. This clonotype was counted between two and nine times. CDR3 length: 14 residues. CDR1 and CDR2 from the germline V gene are SGHVS and FQNEAQ. This rearrangement joins TRBV7-8 to TRBJ2-4, with a weak D call TRBD1 (6 bases). The DNA end favors TRBJ2-7, so the J call may be wrong. The TCR originated in a male donor with esophageal squamous cell carcinoma. Material for sequencing was blood. The chain's CDR3 is CASSFDRNSYEQYF. The CDR3 coding sequence is TGTGCCAGCAGCTTCGACAGGAACTCCTACGAGCAGTACTTC.